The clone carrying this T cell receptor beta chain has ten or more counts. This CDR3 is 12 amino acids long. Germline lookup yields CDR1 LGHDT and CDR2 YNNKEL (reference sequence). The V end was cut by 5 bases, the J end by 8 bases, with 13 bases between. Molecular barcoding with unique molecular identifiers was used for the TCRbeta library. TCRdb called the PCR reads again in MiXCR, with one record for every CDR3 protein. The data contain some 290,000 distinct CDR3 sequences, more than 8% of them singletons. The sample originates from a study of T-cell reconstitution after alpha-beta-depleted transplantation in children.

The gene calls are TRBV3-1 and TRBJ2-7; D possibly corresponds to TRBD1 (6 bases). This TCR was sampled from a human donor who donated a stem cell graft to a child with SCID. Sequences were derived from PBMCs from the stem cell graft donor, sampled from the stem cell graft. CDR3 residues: CASSFSGTQQYF. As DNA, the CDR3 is TGTGCCAGCAGCTTCTCCGGGACACAGCAGTACTTC.